This TCR beta chain was identified in a study of spatial heterogeneity in lung cancer. On the study more broadly: Researchers sequenced follow-up PBMC samples if they had them, and these came a median of roughly two years after resection.

Germline CDR1 reads MDHEN; CDR2 reads SYDVKM. The CDR3 covers 14 residues. Trimming shortened V by 5 bases and J by 0 bases, and 7 bases separated the two germline ends. In the library, each TCR cDNA molecule bore its own unique molecular identifier. Via MiXCR, TCRdb re-called the 5' RACE reads, giving one row per CDR3 protein. The repertoire has 20,000 to 30,000 distinct CDR3 sequences, more than 9.5% of them found once; the top ten carry roughly 20%. This clonotype was observed a few times. Documented time point: blood at routine non-recurrence follow-up after resection. Researchers sequenced whole RNA taken from tumor, nontumor lung or frozen PBMC without sorting.

The rearrangement uses TRBV28 and TRBJ1-4, with D unclear. The starting material was PBMCs, obtained at follow-up. The origin of this receptor is a male donor with early-stage non-small cell lung cancer. CDR3 bases: TGTGCCAGCAGTGAGACACCAACTAATGAAAAACTGTTTTTT. It codes for CASSETPTNEKLFF.